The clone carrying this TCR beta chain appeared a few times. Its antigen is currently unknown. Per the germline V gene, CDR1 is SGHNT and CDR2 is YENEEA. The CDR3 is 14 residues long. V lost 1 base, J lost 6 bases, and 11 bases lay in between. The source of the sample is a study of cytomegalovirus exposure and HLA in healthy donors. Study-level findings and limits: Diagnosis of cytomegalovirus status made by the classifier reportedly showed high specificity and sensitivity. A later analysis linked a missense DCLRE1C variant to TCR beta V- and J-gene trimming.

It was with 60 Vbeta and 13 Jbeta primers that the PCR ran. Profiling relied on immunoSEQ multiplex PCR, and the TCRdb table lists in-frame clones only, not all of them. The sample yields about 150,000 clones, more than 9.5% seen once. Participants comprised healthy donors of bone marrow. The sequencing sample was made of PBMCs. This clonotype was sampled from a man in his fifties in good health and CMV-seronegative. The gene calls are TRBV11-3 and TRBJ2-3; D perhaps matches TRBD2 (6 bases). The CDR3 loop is CASSLGRGSDTQYF. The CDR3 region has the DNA TGTGCCAGCAGCTTAGGCCGGGGGTCCGATACGCAGTATTTT.